The sequence of this T cell receptor beta chain was determined in a study of cytomegalovirus exposure and HLA in healthy donors. Using immunoSEQ multiplex PCR, the repertoire was profiled, and TCRdb retains in-frame clones only, with some absent. The sample shows about 200,000 clones, 65% to 90% of them seen only once. About this clone: The antigen is undetermined.

The CDR3 is made up of 13 amino acids. Germline loops: CDR1 SGHNT, CDR2 YYREEE (reference sequence). Trimming shortened V by 6 bases and J by 7 bases, and 17 bases separated the two germline ends. General observations from the study: Specific recognition of CMV antigens was confirmed in vitro for a few chains (all CMV-associated). Subsequent analysis revealed that first-cohort TCR clusters tended to co-occur in the roughly 120 validation repertoires. High specificity and sensitivity for cytomegalovirus status were reported for the classifier.

The sequenced sample consisted of PBMCs. The clonotype was recovered from a woman between 25 and 40 years old in good health and CMV-seropositive. This chain joins TRBV5-4 and TRBJ2-7; D possibly corresponds to TRBD2 (6 bases). The CDR3 sequence is CASTFQSGEEQYF. In nucleotides, the CDR3 is TGTGCCAGCACCTTTCAGTCGGGGGAAGAGCAGTACTTC. The full variable domain, in which reference TRBV5-4 and TRBJ2-7 provide the parts outside the CDR3, is ETGVTQSPTHLIKTRGQQVTLRCSSQSGHNTVSWYQQALGQGPQFIFQYYREEENGRGNFPPRFSGLQFPNYSSELNVNALELDDSALYLCASTFQSGEEQYFGPGTRLTVT.